Given below is one T cell receptor (beta chain) in context. TCRdb keeps only in-frame clones here, not all; method: immunoSEQ multiplex PCR. The table has more than 300,000 clones, more than 75% seen once; the top ten hold roughly 2%. Germline CDR1 LNHDA, CDR2 SQIVND (reference sequence). The CDR3 length is 16 residues. After removal of 7 bases from V and 2 bases from J, the junction contained 7 bases not matched to a gene. The sample comes from a study of blood T cell repertoires in COVID-19. Study in general: COVID-19 samples collected from the United States, Italy and Spain covered acute and convalescent phases.

Sequenced input: PBMCs or T cells enriched from blood (not recorded which). This clonotype originated in a man aged 35-49 years in a cohort exposed to, infected with or recovered from COVID-19 (not recorded which). The chain links TRBV19 to TRBJ2-1, with 11 nucleotides matching TRBD2. The CDR3 region has the DNA TGTGCCAGTACCCCTAGCGGGAGGAATACCTACAATGAGCAGTTCTTC. Encoded protein: CASTPSGRNTYNEQFF.